This passage covers 8 T cell receptor beta chains from one sample sequenced in a study of T-cell reconstitution after alpha-beta-depleted transplantation in children. Preparation of the TCRbeta library involved a method that used unique molecular identifiers. Each CDR3 protein is one row after TCRdb ran MiXCR on the PCR reads. The data contain approximately 47,000 distinct CDR3 sequences, around 56% of them singletons. This sample comprised peripheral blood, obtained before TCRalphabeta/CD19-depleted stem cell transplant. The receptor source for this set is a boy less than two years old with SCID, due to receive a stem cell transplant.

This sequence joins TRBV4-2 and TRBJ2-1; 10 bases are a match to TRBD2. CDR1 and CDR2 from the germline V gene are LGHNA and YNFKEQ. V gave up 0 bases and J gave up 1 base; unmatched junction bases: 0. The CDR3 is 16 residues long. CDR3: CASSQDSGGSYNEQFF. The CDR3 coding sequence is TGTGCCAGCAGCCAAGATAGCGGGGGGTCCTACAATGAGCAGTTCTTC.

The chain joins TRBV7-2 to TRBJ2-1, with 8 bases aligning to TRBD1. Per the germline V gene, CDR1 is SGHTA and CDR2 is FQGNSA. This CDR3 contains 15 residues. V trimming: 5 bases; J trimming: 3 bases; junction bases outside the gene matches: 6. The CDR3 nucleotides read TGTGCCAGCAGCCTCCGGGACAGGATCTACAATGAGCAGTTCTTC. Amino acids: CASSLRDRIYNEQFF.

The genes are TRBV4-3 and TRBJ1-1; D unclear. Trimming removed 0 bases from V and 4 bases from J, with 12 bases in between. Germline CDR1 and CDR2: LGHNA and YSLEER. The CDR3 extends over 15 amino acids. The DNA for the CDR3 is TGCGCCAGCAGCCAAGATCGAAGGGTTCCCACTGAAGCTTTCTTT. It yields the protein CASSQDRRVPTEAFF.

J is TRBJ1-1 and V is TRBV5-1; D remains ambiguous. The CDR3 is 14 residues long. Trimming stripped 4 bases from V and 1 base from J, with 11 bases between. The germline gives CDR1 SGHRS, CDR2 YFSETQ. CDR3 region: CASSIDLANTEAFF. In DNA, the CDR3 is TGCGCCAGCAGCATTGACCTGGCGAACACTGAAGCTTTCTTT. Full variable domain (rest looked up from reference TRBV5-1 and TRBJ1-1): KAGVTQTPRYLIKTRGQQVTLSCSPISGHRSVSWYQQTPGQGLQFLFEYFSETQRNKGNFPGRFSGRQFSNSRSEMNVSTLELGDSALYLCASSIDLANTEAFFGQGTRLTVV.

This clonotype was observed a handful of times. The rearrangement links TRBV7-2 to TRBJ1-2; D might be TRBD1 (5 bases). CDR3 length: 15 residues. CDR1 is SGHTA, CDR2 FQGNSA, per germline. Between the trimmed V and J ends, which lost 5 bases and 4 bases, there was a span of 17 bases. For the CDR3, the DNA is TGTGCCAGCAGCCCCGGGACCGGTCCGGGCTATGGCTACACCTTC. Protein: CASSPGTGPGYGYTF.

The rearrangement uses TRBV20-1 and TRBJ2-1; 14 bases align to TRBD2. Germline CDR1 is DFQATT and CDR2 is SNEGSKA (reference sequence). The V and J ends lost 6 bases and 4 bases, in that order; junction bases with no gene match: 8. This CDR3 has 16 residues. The CDR3 protein is CSAPRTSGGSYNEQFF. The CDR3 DNA reads TGCAGTGCCCCCCGGACTAGCGGGGGGTCGTACAATGAGCAGTTCTTC.

The chain links TRBV4-3 to TRBJ1-4; perhaps TRBD1 as D (5 bases). The V end lost 3 bases, the J end lost 7 bases, and 12 bases lay between the germline ends. Germline CDR1 is LGHNA and CDR2 is YSLEER. The CDR3 length is 14 residues. This CDR3 reads CASSQGREGEKLFF. The CDR3 nucleotides read TGCGCCAGCAGCCAGGGCAGGGAAGGTGAAAAACTGTTTTTT.

The chain has TRBV7-6 and TRBJ2-7; D is perhaps TRBD1 (6 bases). V lost 2 bases and J lost 3, with 14 bases in between. Germline V gene sequence: CDR1 SGHVS, CDR2 FNYEAQ. CDR3 length: 15 amino acids. Here the CDR3 reads CASSLFEGESYEQYF. The CDR3, as DNA: TGTGCCAGCAGCTTATTTGAGGGGGAGAGCTACGAGCAGTACTTC.